This is a list of T cell receptor beta chains from one sample in a study of cytomegalovirus exposure and HLA in healthy donors. Produced via immunoSEQ multiplex PCR; TCRdb's table is partial and in-frame only. Altogether about 120,000 clones are present, more than 60% being singletons, with the ten largest covering approximately 9.6%. The sequenced sample consisted of PBMCs. Every receptor here comes from a woman aged 50 to 60 in good health and CMV-seropositive. Each CDR3 is given with its conserved first and last residue. The order of the fields is J gene, V gene, clone size, D gene, CDR3 protein, CDR3 DNA. A D gene is named only where the DNA matches it firmly. Only some rows state a clone size, as once, few, many or a class for expanded clones.

>TRBJ2-3|TRBV5-1|NA|TRBD2
CASSLFSGGAGDTQYF
TGCGCCAGCAGCTTGTTCAGCGGGGGGGCGGGAGATACGCAGTATTTT
>TRBJ1-5|TRBV6-5|NA|NA
CASSYSQGLNQPQHF
TGTGCCAGCAGTTACAGTCAGGGGCTCAATCAGCCCCAGCATTTT
>TRBJ1-2|TRBV30|few|NA
CAWSVRLGGLGYTF
TGTGCCTGGAGTGTACGGTTGGGGGGTCTTGGCTACACCTTC
>TRBJ2-2|TRBV30|NA|TRBD1
CAWSLQGAGELFF
TGTGCCTGGAGTCTACAGGGGGCCGGGGAGCTGTTTTTT
>TRBJ2-7|TRBV11-3|NA|NA
CASSLQSSGYEQYF
TGTGCCAGCAGCTTACAGTCCTCGGGCTACGAGCAGTACTTC
>TRBJ2-1|TRBV10-3|NA|TRBD1
CAMAETGGAYNEQFF
TGTGCCATGGCTGAGACAGGGGGCGCCTACAATGAGCAGTTCTTC
>TRBJ2-7|TRBV11-2|once|NA
CASSLAMGSYEQYF
TGTGCCAGCAGCTTAGCTATGGGCAGCTACGAGCAGTACTTC
>TRBJ2-7|TRBV10-3|NA|NA
CAISRKLGPSDEQYF
TGTGCCATCAGTAGAAAGTTGGGCCCTAGCGACGAGCAGTACTTC
>TRBJ1-1|TRBV6-1|NA|NA
CASSAGRGAEAFF
TGTGCCAGCAGTGCCGGCAGGGGCGCTGAAGCTTTCTTT
>TRBJ2-7|TRBV18|NA|NA
CASSNPAGMNEQYF
TGTGCCAGCTCCAACCCCGCGGGGATGAACGAGCAGTACTTC
>TRBJ2-3|TRBV20-1|NA|NA
CSAIRTDTQYF
TGCAGTGCTATCAGAACAGATACGCAGTATTTT
>TRBJ1-1|TRBV10-3|NA|NA
CAISGPGDGTEAFF
TGTGCCATCAGCGGGCCGGGAGATGGTACTGAAGCTTTCTTT
>TRBJ2-7|TRBV28|NA|TRBD2
CASSPAGGYGHNEQYF
TGTGCCAGCAGTCCCGCGGGGGGATATGGACACAACGAGCAGTACTTC
>TRBJ2-7|TRBV5-1|once|TRBD1
CASSLGRTGVYEQYF
TGCGCCAGCAGCTTGGGTAGGACAGGGGTGTACGAGCAGTACTTC
>TRBJ2-3|TRBV7-9|NA|TRBD2
CASTQLQTSAGTDTQYF
TGTGCCAGCACACAACTACAGACTAGCGCTGGGACAGATACGCAGTATTTT
>TRBJ1-2|TRBV5-4|few|NA
CASSQDSYGYTF
TGTGCCAGCAGCCAGGACAGCTATGGCTACACCTTC
>TRBJ1-4|TRBV11-3|few|TRBD1
CASSVDRGPNEKLFF
TGTGCCAGCAGCGTGGACAGGGGACCTAATGAAAAACTGTTTTTT
>TRBJ1-2|TRBV6-1|NA|NA
CASRKEGMYGYTF
TGTGCCAGCAGGAAGGAGGGGATGTATGGCTACACCTTC
>TRBJ2-3|TRBV30|NA|NA
CAWSWAGQRITQYF
TGTGCCTGGAGTTGGGCGGGGCAAAGGATTACGCAGTATTTT
>TRBJ1-2|TRBV6-1|NA|TRBD1
CASSARDRGGGYTF
TGTGCCAGCAGTGCCCGGGACAGGGGAGGCGGCTACACCTTC
>TRBJ1-4|TRBV20-1|NA|NA
CSARSYEKLFF
TGCAGTGCTAGATCTTATGAAAAACTGTTTTTT
>TRBJ2-1|TRBV29-1|NA|TRBD2
CSVERDILELAGGEQFF
TGCAGCGTTGAAAGGGATATCCTTGAACTAGCGGGAGGCGAGCAGTTCTTC
>TRBJ2-5|TRBV5-5|NA|TRBD1
CASSLVVSGGRQETQYF
TGTGCCAGCAGCTTGGTTGTTTCAGGGGGTAGGCAAGAGACCCAGTACTTC
>TRBJ2-3|TRBV9|NA|NA
CASSVGGASTDTQYF
TGTGCCAGCAGCGTAGGTGGGGCTAGCACAGATACGCAGTATTTT
>TRBJ2-7|TRBV10-3|few|NA
CAISDTQAEGRLSYEQYF
TGTGCCATCAGTGATACACAGGCCGAAGGCCGCCTATCCTACGAGCAGTACTTC
>TRBJ1-6|TRBV5-6|NA|NA
CASSGGGPSSYNSPLHF
TGTGCCAGCAGCGGCGGGGGGCCTAGCTCCTATAATTCACCCCTCCACTTT
>TRBJ1-1|TRBV18|few|NA
CASSPLGRGNTEAFF
TGTGCCAGCTCACCCCTCGGAAGGGGAAACACTGAAGCTTTCTTT
>TRBJ1-1|TRBV6-1|many|TRBD1
CASSLQGLNTEAFF
TGTGCCAGCAGTCTACAGGGGTTGAACACTGAAGCTTTCTTT
>TRBJ2-3|TRBV13|NA|NA
CASSPEPGPVGTDTQYF
TGTGCCAGCAGCCCGGAGCCAGGGCCGGTAGGCACAGATACGCAGTATTTT
>TRBJ2-1|TRBV30|NA|NA
CAWSRASINEQFF
TGTGCCTGGAGTAGAGCGTCGATAAATGAGCAGTTCTTC
>TRBJ2-5|TRBV7-3|NA|TRBD1
CASSNTGGLETQYF
TGTGCCAGCAGCAACACAGGGGGCCTAGAGACCCAGTACTTC
>TRBJ2-3|TRBV10-3|NA|NA
CAISESGAAQYF
TGTGCCATCAGTGAGTCCGGCGCGGCGCAGTATTTT
>TRBJ2-7|TRBV6-5|NA|TRBD1
CASSFTGAEQYF
TGTGCCAGCAGCTTTACAGGGGCCGAGCAGTACTTC
>TRBJ1-3|TRBV20-1|NA|NA
CSAVGAHTIYF
TGCAGTGCGGTCGGAGCGCACACCATATATTTT
>TRBJ2-2|TRBV6-5|medium-sized|NA
CASSRSSTGELFF
TGTGCCAGCAGTCGATCTAGCACCGGGGAGCTGTTTTTT
>TRBJ1-1|TRBV12-5|NA|NA
CASATGKDTEAFF
TGTGCTAGTGCCACGGGAAAGGACACTGAAGCTTTCTTT
>TRBJ2-7|TRBV11-2|once|NA
CASSLDRVQYF
TGTGCCAGCAGCTTAGATCGGGTGCAGTACTTC
>TRBJ2-3|TRBV7-8|NA|TRBD2
CASSNGGLAVTDTQYF
TGTGCCAGCAGCAACGGTGGACTAGCTGTCACAGATACGCAGTATTTT
>TRBJ2-3|TRBV10-3|NA|TRBD2
CAISDSSRTSVPDTQYF
TGTGCCATCAGTGACTCCTCCCGGACTAGCGTTCCAGATACGCAGTATTTT
>TRBJ2-1|TRBV19|NA|TRBD2
CASSPPSGRPPGYNEQFF
TGTGCCAGTAGTCCCCCTAGCGGGAGGCCCCCCGGCTACAATGAGCAGTTCTTC
>TRBJ2-3|TRBV27|NA|NA
CASSPYQGIVTDTQYF
TGTGCCAGCAGTCCTTACCAGGGGATTGTCACAGATACGCAGTATTTT
>TRBJ2-7|TRBV2|NA|NA
CASSEQGILYEQYF
TGTGCCAGCAGTGAACAGGGGATACTCTACGAGCAGTACTTC
>TRBJ1-1|TRBV21-1|once|NA
CASSKARNRANTEAFF
TGTGCCAGCAGCAAAGCCCGTAACAGGGCGAACACTGAAGCTTTCTTT
>TRBJ2-1|TRBV7-2|NA|NA
CASSLQGRYNEQFF
TGTGCCAGCAGCTTACAGGGGCGATACAATGAGCAGTTCTTC
>TRBJ1-4|TRBV7-2|NA|TRBD1
CASSRDRGNEKLFF
TGTGCCAGCAGCCGGGACAGGGGGAATGAAAAACTGTTTTTT
>TRBJ2-3|TRBV7-9|NA|NA
CASSPTSTDTQYF
TGTGCCAGCAGCCCGACTAGCACAGATACGCAGTATTTT
>TRBJ2-3|TRBV7-8|NA|TRBD2
CASSFLAGWGDTQYF
TGTGCCAGCAGCTTTTTAGCGGGATGGGGAGATACGCAGTATTTT
>TRBJ2-3|TRBV7-8|NA|NA
CASSLLSVPLTDTQYF
TGTGCCAGCAGCTTATTGAGCGTTCCACTCACAGATACGCAGTATTTT
>TRBJ1-2|TRBV18|NA|NA
CASSPLTGRAGYTF
TGTGCCAGCTCACCACTGACGGGCAGGGCTGGCTACACCTTC
>TRBJ2-2|TRBV4-2|few|NA
CASSQDRPSANTGELFF
TGTGCCAGCAGCCAAGATCGGCCTAGCGCCAACACCGGGGAGCTGTTTTTT
>TRBJ1-2|TRBV5-1|NA|TRBD1
CASSQTTDRGWGYTF
TGCGCCAGCAGCCAGACGACTGACAGGGGCTGGGGCTACACCTTC
>TRBJ2-3|TRBV11-3|NA|TRBD2
CASSLGLTSGYFPDTQYF
TGTGCCAGCAGCTTAGGATTGACTAGCGGTTATTTTCCAGATACGCAGTATTTT
>TRBJ2-1|TRBV15|NA|NA
CATSLREEGTKQFF
TGTGCCACCAGCCTCAGAGAGGAGGGCACGAAGCAGTTCTTC
>TRBJ1-5|TRBV2|NA|NA
CASSEPHVSSNQPQHF
TGTGCCAGCAGTGAGCCACACGTCTCTAGCAATCAGCCCCAGCATTTT
>TRBJ2-7|TRBV7-2|NA|NA
CASALGVYEQYF
TGTGCCAGCGCCTTGGGAGTCTACGAGCAGTACTTC
>TRBJ2-5|TRBV28|once|NA
CASRAQETQYF
TGTGCCAGCAGAGCCCAAGAGACCCAGTACTTC
>TRBJ2-7|TRBV7-2|NA|TRBD2
CASSLGGGAYEQYF
TGTGCCAGCAGCTTAGGCGGGGGGGCCTACGAGCAGTACTTC
>TRBJ2-5|TRBV18|NA|NA
CASSPPGAQKETQYF
TGTGCCAGCTCACCACCGGGGGCGCAAAAAGAGACCCAGTACTTC